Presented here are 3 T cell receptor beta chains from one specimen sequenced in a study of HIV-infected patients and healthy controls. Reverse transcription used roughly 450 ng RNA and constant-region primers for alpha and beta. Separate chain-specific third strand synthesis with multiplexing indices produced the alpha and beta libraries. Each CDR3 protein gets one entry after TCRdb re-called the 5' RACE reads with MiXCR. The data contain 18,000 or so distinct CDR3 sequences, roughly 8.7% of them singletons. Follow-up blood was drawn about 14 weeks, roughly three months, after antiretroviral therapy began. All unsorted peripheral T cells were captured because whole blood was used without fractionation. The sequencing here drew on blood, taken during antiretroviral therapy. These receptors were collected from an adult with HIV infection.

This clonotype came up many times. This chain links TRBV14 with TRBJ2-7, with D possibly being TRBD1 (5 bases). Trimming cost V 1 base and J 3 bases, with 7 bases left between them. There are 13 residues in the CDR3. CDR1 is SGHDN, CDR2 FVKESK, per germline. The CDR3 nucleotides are TGTGCCAGCAGCCAAGTAGACAGCTACGAGCAGTACTTC. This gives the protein CASSQVDSYEQYF.

CDR3 amino acids: CASSVPPSGTGELFF. The DNA of the CDR3 is TGCGCCAGCAGCGTTCCCCCCTCGGGCACCGGGGAGCTGTTTTTT. The chain employs TRBV5-1 and TRBJ2-2; D ambiguous. V was trimmed by 4 bases and J by 4 bases, leaving 14 bases between them. CDR3 length equals 15 residues. Germline CDR1 SGHRS, CDR2 YFSETQ. The whole variable domain, filled in from reference TRBV5-1 and TRBJ2-2, reads KAGVTQTPRYLIKTRGQQVTLSCSPISGHRSVSWYQQTPGQGLQFLFEYFSETQRNKGNFPGRFSGRQFSNSRSEMNVSTLELGDSALYLCASSVPPSGTGELFFGEGSRLTVL.

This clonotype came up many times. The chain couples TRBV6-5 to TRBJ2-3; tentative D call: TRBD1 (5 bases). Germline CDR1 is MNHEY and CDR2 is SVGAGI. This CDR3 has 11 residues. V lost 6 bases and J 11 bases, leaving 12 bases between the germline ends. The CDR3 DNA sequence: TGTGCCAGCAGCTTCAGGGAAAGGCAGTATTTT. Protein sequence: CASSFRERQYF.